Listed here are 27 T cell receptor beta chains from one sample, sequenced in a study of CD8 T cells in ankylosing spondylitis (dated by TCRdb to 2016 to 2017). Library construction relied on 5' RACE. The sequencer listed for this sample is Illumina HiSeq 2500. The public reads were reprocessed in TCRdb via fastp at Q25 and MiXCR, keeping in-frame beta chains. Records with the same CDR3 protein are collapsed into one entry carrying the most frequent genes and DNA. The sample table records approximately 210,000 distinct CDR3 sequences; 13% of these occur just once. The ten most abundant clones make up approximately 15% of the sample. The sequenced material came from blood, either unsorted or a sorted T cell fraction (not recorded which). The receptors shown here come from a male donor with ankylosing spondylitis or in good health (not recorded which).

The rearrangement links TRBV7-6 to TRBJ2-7; possible D gene TRBD1, 5 bases. The V end was cut by 4 bases, the J end by 7 bases, with 23 bases between. CDR3 length: 16 residues. The germline CDR1 and CDR2 sequences are SGHVS and FNYEAQ. The CDR3 loop is CASSSGDSHPPGEQYF. In DNA, the CDR3 is TGTGCCAGCAGCTCTGGCGACAGCCACCCCCCCGGAGAGCAGTACTTC.

The V call is TRBV29-1, the J call TRBJ2-1; TRBD1 aligns across 10 bases. CDR3 length: 13 amino acids. The germline V gene encodes CDR1 SQVTM and CDR2 ANQGSEA. Unmatched junction bases numbered 7, after V lost 8 bases and J lost 6 bases. CDR3 sequence (DNA): TGCAGCCTGTATGGGACAGGGGTCAATGAGCAGTTCTTC. Amino acids: CSLYGTGVNEQFF.

In this sample, this clonotype turned up many times. The chain is built from TRBV25-1 and TRBJ2-7; 7 bases are shared with TRBD1. Trimming at V came to 5 bases and at J to 5 bases, leaving 9 bases not matched to a gene. Germline CDR1 MGHDK, CDR2 SYGVNS. There are 14 residues in the CDR3. CDR3 DNA: TGTGCCAGCAGTCTGACAGGGAATGTGAACGAGCAGTACTTC. This translates into CASSLTGNVNEQYF.

The V gene is TRBV6-2 or TRBV6-3, the J gene TRBJ2-3; D is undetermined. V was pared by 6 bases and J by 0 bases, with 10 bases between. CDR1 MNHEY and CDR2 SVGEGT come from the germline V gene. This CDR3 has 14 amino acids. The CDR3 loop reads CASSSGLSTDTQYF. The CDR3 nucleotides are TGTGCCAGCAGCTCTGGCCTCAGCACAGATACGCAGTATTTT.

This chain links TRBV2 with TRBJ1-2, with D possibly matching TRBD1 (5 bases). This CDR3 comprises 12 residues. Between the trimmed V and J ends, which lost 6 bases and 5 bases, there was a span of 10 bases. The germline gives CDR1 SNHLY, CDR2 FYNNEI. The CDR3 bases are TGTGCCAGCAGAGGGACGGATTATGGCTACACCTTC. It specifies CASRGTDYGYTF.

This clonotype came up once. As DNA, the CDR3 is TGCGCCAGCAGCCAATCGCCCGGACTAGCGCCAGAGCAGTTCTTC. Translation: CASSQSPGLAPEQFF. V and J are TRBV4-1 and TRBJ2-1; 9 positions agree with TRBD2. With V trimmed by 2 bases and J by 10 bases, 9 bases remained unmatched. Germline CDR1 reads MGHRA; CDR2 reads YSYEKL. This CDR3 contains 15 residues.

This clonotype was picked up a small number of times. The V call is TRBV20-1, the J call TRBJ1-1; unclear D gene. The CDR3 has 14 amino acids. The V and J ends lost 2 bases and 3 bases respectively, with 13 bases between them. The germline CDR1 and CDR2 sequences are DFQATT and SNEGSKA (reference sequence). CDR3 in amino acids: CSARSPGGDTEAFF. Here the CDR3 DNA reads TGCAGTGCTAGATCACCCGGCGGGGACACTGAAGCTTTCTTT.

The V gene is TRBV7-6, the J gene TRBJ2-2; 10 bases align to TRBD1. The length of the CDR3 is 16 residues. The junction had 3 bases not matched to a gene; V was cut back by 0 bases and J by 5 bases. The germline V gene encodes CDR1 SGHVS and CDR2 FNYEAQ. The CDR3 sequence is CASSLAPGQGTGELFF. The DNA of the CDR3 is TGTGCCAGCAGCTTAGCACCGGGACAGGGGACCGGGGAGCTGTTTTTT.

This clonotype turned up a few times. The chain employs TRBV9 and TRBJ1-6; 7 positions agree with TRBD1. J gave up 5 bases and V 4 bases, and 6 bases lay outside the gene matches. Per germline, CDR1 SGDLS and CDR2 YYNGEE. The CDR3 spans 15 residues. CDR3 loop: CASSPRGTDNSPLHF. CDR3 coding DNA: TGTGCCAGCAGCCCCCGCGGGACAGATAATTCACCCCTCCACTTT.

A few counts support this clonotype. CDR3 nucleotides: TGTGCCAGCAGAACACGACTAGCGGGGGGCAAGGATACGCAGTATTTT. This gives the protein CASRTRLAGGKDTQYF. This chain connects TRBV12-3 or TRBV12-4 to TRBJ2-3; 13 positions agree with TRBD2. V shed 6 bases, J shed 6 bases, and the junction held 9 bases outside the gene matches. The CDR3 length is 16 residues.

V is TRBV28 and J is TRBJ2-3; a possible D gene is TRBD2 (7 bases). V lost 0 bases and J lost 4, with 11 bases in between. The germline gives CDR1 MDHEN, CDR2 SYDVKM. The CDR3 is 15 residues long. CDR3 nucleotides: TGTGCCAGCAGTTTATGGGGGGGGGCCGCAGATACGCAGTATTTT. Translated, it gives CASSLWGGAADTQYF.

This clonotype was counted between two and nine times. This chain uses TRBV3-1 with TRBJ2-2, with D possibly matching TRBD1 (6 bases). This CDR3 contains 15 residues. Trimming removed 4 bases at V and 3 bases at J, with 12 bases between. The germline V gene encodes CDR1 LGHDT and CDR2 YNNKEL (reference sequence). In nucleotides, the CDR3 is TGTGCCAGCAGCCCCGACAGGATCTACACCGGGGAGCTGTTTTTT. This translates into CASSPDRIYTGELFF.

At least ten counts were recorded for this clonotype. The chain combines TRBV5-1 with TRBJ2-7; 10 bases map to TRBD1. CDR3 length: 13 residues. The V segment lost 4 bases and the J segment 5 bases; nucleotides outside the gene matches: 3. CDR1 and CDR2 from the germline V gene are SGHRS and YFSETQ. CDR3 bases: TGCGCCAGCAGCACAGGACAGGGGGACGAGCAGTACTTC. Translated, it gives CASSTGQGDEQYF.

The CDR3 nucleotides read TGTGCCAGCAGTTACTCGAGTTCAAGCACAGATACGCAGTATTTT. It specifies CASSYSSSSTDTQYF. This chain links TRBV6-5 with TRBJ2-3; D ambiguous. V gave up 0 bases and J gave up 0 bases, with 7 bases separating them. The length of the CDR3 is 15 residues. Per germline, CDR1 MNHEY and CDR2 SVGAGI.

This clonotype was picked up a small number of times. The rearrangement joins TRBV12-3 or TRBV12-4 to TRBJ2-2, with 7 bases identical to TRBD2. CDR3 length equals 15 residues. The ends lost 3 bases at V and 6 bases at J; junction bases unmatched: 7. CDR3 sequence reads: CASSFGGGGPGELFF. The CDR3 bases are TGTGCCAGCAGTTTTGGCGGGGGAGGTCCCGGGGAGCTGTTTTTT.

This clonotype was seen a few times. The J gene is TRBJ2-1, the V gene TRBV3-1; 7 bases line up with TRBD2. Germline V gene lookup returns CDR1 LGHDT and CDR2 YNNKEL (reference sequence). V gave up 4 bases and J gave up 9 bases; unmatched junction bases: 3. This CDR3 is 12 amino acids long. CDR3 bases: TGTGCCAGCAGCCGGCCGGGGGGTGAGCAGTTCTTC. It specifies CASSRPGGEQFF.

This chain connects TRBV6-8 to TRBJ2-1; 11 bases map to TRBD2. This CDR3 spans 15 amino acids. The germline V gene encodes CDR1 MNHGY and CDR2 SAAAGT. J lost 6 bases, V lost 6 bases, and 7 bases had no gene match. The CDR3 nucleotides are TGTGCCAGCAGCCGCCCGGGACTAGCGGTCAATGAGCAGTTCTTC. This codes for CASSRPGLAVNEQFF.

The CDR3 sequence: CASKKAGGTTDTQYF. CDR3 sequence (DNA): TGTGCCAGCAAAAAAGCGGGAGGGACCACAGATACGCAGTATTTT. The genes are TRBV6-4 and TRBJ2-3, with 10 bases aligning to TRBD2. The CDR3 consists of 15 residues. In germline, CDR1 is MRHNA, CDR2 SNTAGT. With 7 bases clipped from V and 2 bases from J, the junction kept 6 bases outside the gene matches.

The sample holds a few counts of this clonotype. The CDR3 carries no conserved terminal phenylalanine or tryptophan, so it likely arises from a read error. J is TRBJ2-7 and V is TRBV5-1; 10 bases align to TRBD1. V was clipped by 0 bases and J by 3 bases; unmatched bases: 0. This CDR3 comprises 14 residues. Germline V CDR1 and CDR2: SGHRS, YFSETQ. The CDR3 DNA follows: TGCGCCAGCAGCTTGGGGACAGGGGGCTACGAGCAGTACTGC. Amino acid sequence: CASSLGTGGYEQYC.

This clonotype was observed a handful of times. The chain carries TRBV12-3 or TRBV12-4 and TRBJ2-7; 8 positions agree with TRBD2. This CDR3 is built from 15 residues. Trimming cost V 6 bases and J 3 bases; bases outside gene matches: 10. CDR3 loop: CASRPSGSEFYEQYF. CDR3 DNA sequence: TGTGCCAGCAGACCAAGCGGGAGTGAATTCTACGAGCAGTACTTC.

The chain recombines TRBV12-3 or TRBV12-4 with TRBJ2-3; D is unresolved. V was clipped by 6 bases and J by 3 bases, with 16 bases between them. This CDR3 is 15 amino acids long. CDR3 sequence: CASRTYDSSTDTQYF. In nucleotides, the CDR3 is TGTGCCAGCAGGACCTATGACTCATCTACAGATACGCAGTATTTT.

V gene TRBV12-3 or TRBV12-4 combines with J gene TRBJ1-1; TRBD1 might be the D (6 bases). This CDR3 is 13 amino acids long. V dropped 4 bases and J dropped 5 bases, with 11 bases sitting between them. This CDR3 reads CASSSLQGTEAFF. DNA for the CDR3: TGTGCCAGCAGTTCCCTACAGGGTACTGAAGCTTTCTTT.

This clonotype was seen a few times. The chain couples TRBV10-3 to TRBJ1-4; D is unclear. The CDR3 contains 16 residues. With 2 bases removed from V and 0 bases from J, the gap between germline ends came to 10 bases. Germline V gene sequence: CDR1 ENHRY, CDR2 SYGVKD. The CDR3 DNA is TGTGCCATCAGTGAGCATCGGAACCCAACTAATGAAAAACTGTTTTTT. Translated, it gives CAISEHRNPTNEKLFF.

This clonotype was seen a handful of times. The rearrangement joins TRBV5-6 to TRBJ2-7, with 7 bases matching TRBD1. CDR1 and CDR2 from the germline V gene are SGHDT and YYEEEE. Trimming at V came to 6 bases and at J to 3 bases, leaving 6 bases not matched to a gene. The CDR3 runs 13 residues. The CDR3 DNA is TGTGCCAGCACCTACAGGGGTAGCTACGAGCAGTACTTC. Its translation is CASTYRGSYEQYF. Filled out from reference TRBV5-6 and TRBJ2-7, the complete variable domain reads DAGVTQSPTHLIKTRGQQVTLRCSPKSGHDTVSWYQQALGQGPQFIFQYYEEEERQRGNFPDRFSGHQFPNYSSELNVNALLLGDSALYLCASTYRGSYEQYFGPGTRLTVT.

This clonotype was observed a few times. This rearrangement joins TRBV15 to TRBJ2-3; D is perhaps TRBD2 (6 bases). Germline V lookup: CDR1 LNHNV, CDR2 YYDKDF (reference sequence). There are 15 residues in the CDR3. V was pared by 9 bases and J by 1 base, with 17 bases between. The CDR3 loop reads CATRPGLSRTDTQYF. The CDR3 nucleotides are TGTGCCACTAGGCCCGGACTATCCCGCACAGATACGCAGTATTTT.

This clonotype was counted only a few times. The chain employs TRBV20-1 and TRBJ2-7, with D maybe TRBD1 (5 bases). Trimming took 3 bases from V and 1 from J, leaving 10 bases between them. Germline CDR1 reads DFQATT; CDR2 reads SNEGSKA (reference sequence). The CDR3 totals 13 residues. This CDR3 reads CSASRTLSYEQYF. In DNA form, the CDR3 reads TGCAGTGCTAGCCGGACATTATCCTACGAGCAGTACTTC.

The chain joins TRBV20-1 to TRBJ2-7; D assignment may be TRBD1 or TRBD2 (5 bases each). The V and J ends lost 6 bases and 2 bases respectively, with 14 bases between them. The germline V gene encodes CDR1 DFQATT and CDR2 SNEGSKA (reference sequence). The CDR3 spans 13 residues. The CDR3 nucleotides read TGCAGTGCCCCGTTCGGGGCGACCTACGAGCAGTACTTC. It specifies CSAPFGATYEQYF.